This T cell receptor (beta chain) stems from a study of cytomegalovirus exposure and HLA in healthy donors. Whole-study context: There were 117 million unique TCR beta sequences, drawn from about 180 million T cells, in an earlier analysis.

Broader study findings: The authors confirmed in vitro that three CMV-associated chains were specific for CMV antigens.

A word on this clone: What it binds is unknown.

The PCR had 60 Vbeta and 13 Jbeta primers. Using immunoSEQ multiplex PCR, the repertoire was profiled, and TCRdb retains in-frame clones only, with some absent. The sample holds more than 95,000 clones, around two thirds seen once. The CDR3 loop spans 14 amino acids. Looked up from germline, CDR1 is SGDLS and CDR2 is YYNGEE. Trimming shortened V by 0 bases and J by 4 bases, and 8 bases separated the two germline ends. J is TRBJ1-5 and V is TRBV9; no clear D gene. The sequenced material came from PBMCs. This receptor was taken from a woman in her thirties or forties in good health and CMV-seropositive. DNA for the CDR3: TGTGCCAGCAGCGTAGGGACGGGGAATCAGCCCCAGCATTTT. Amino acids: CASSVGTGNQPQHF.